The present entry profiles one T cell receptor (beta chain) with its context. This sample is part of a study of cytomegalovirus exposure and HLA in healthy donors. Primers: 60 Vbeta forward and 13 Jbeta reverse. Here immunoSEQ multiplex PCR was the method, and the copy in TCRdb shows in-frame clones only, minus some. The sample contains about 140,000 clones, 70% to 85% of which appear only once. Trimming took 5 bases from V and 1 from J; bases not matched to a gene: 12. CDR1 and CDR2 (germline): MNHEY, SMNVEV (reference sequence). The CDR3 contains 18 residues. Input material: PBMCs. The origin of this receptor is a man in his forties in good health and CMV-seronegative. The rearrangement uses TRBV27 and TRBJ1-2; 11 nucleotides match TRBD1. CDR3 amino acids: CASSPSGTGGRYNYGYTF. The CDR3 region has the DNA TGTGCCAGCAGTCCGTCGGGGACAGGGGGGCGTTATAACTATGGCTACACCTTC.